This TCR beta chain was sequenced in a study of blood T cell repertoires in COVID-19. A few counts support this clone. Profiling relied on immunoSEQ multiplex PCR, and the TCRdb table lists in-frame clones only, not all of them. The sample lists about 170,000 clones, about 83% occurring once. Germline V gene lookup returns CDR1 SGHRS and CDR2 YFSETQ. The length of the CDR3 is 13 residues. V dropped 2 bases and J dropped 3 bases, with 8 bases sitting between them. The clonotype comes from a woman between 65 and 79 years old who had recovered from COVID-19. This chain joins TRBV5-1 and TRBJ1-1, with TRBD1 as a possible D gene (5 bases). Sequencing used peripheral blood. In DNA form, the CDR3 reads TGCGCCAGCAGCTTCGCCAGGGACACTGAAGCTTTCTTT. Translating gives CASSFARDTEAFF.